The rows below give T cell receptor beta chains drawn from one sample of a study of T cell responses to AZD1222 COVID-19 vaccine. Profiling relied on immunoSEQ multiplex PCR, and the TCRdb table lists in-frame clones only, not all of them. Of about 97,000 clones listed, roughly nine tenths are singletons. The input for sequencing was peripheral blood, taken on day 0 of AZD1222 vaccination. All receptors come from an adult in good health. CDR3s include the opening cysteine and the closing phenylalanine or tryptophan. D genes are given only for firm matches. Where a row states a size, it is once, few, many or the class of an expanded clone; other rows omit it.

.	.	13	TRBJ2-1	TRBV12-3/TRBV12-4	CASSGNRLVEQFF	TGTGCCAGCAGCGGTAACCGACTAGTGGAGCAGTTCTTC
once	.	16	TRBJ2-7	TRBV6-1	CASSAGFSGVAYEQYF	TGTGCCAGCAGTGCAGGTTTTAGCGGAGTTGCCTACGAGCAGTACTTC
.	TRBD1	14	TRBJ1-2	TRBV5-1	CASSPEGANYGYTF	TGCGCCAGCAGCCCGGAGGGGGCGAACTATGGCTACACCTTC
.	TRBD2	15	TRBJ2-1	TRBV5-5	CASSRTSGPDNEQFF	TGTGCCAGCAGCCGGACTAGCGGGCCAGACAATGAGCAGTTCTTC
.	.	17	TRBJ2-7	TRBV19	CASSIRQNQDGSYEQYF	TGTGCCAGTAGTATCCGTCAAAATCAGGACGGTTCCTACGAGCAGTACTTC
.	.	15	TRBJ1-1	TRBV28	CASSSPGGGYTEAFF	TGTGCCAGCAGTTCTCCTGGTGGGGGATACACTGAAGCTTTCTTT
.	TRBD2	16	TRBJ2-1	TRBV7-9	CASTNPLAGVGNEQFF	TGTGCCAGCACCAACCCCCTAGCGGGAGTCGGGAATGAGCAGTTCTTC
.	.	18	TRBJ1-6	TRBV28	CASSFVAAFSSYNSPLHF	TGTGCCAGCAGTTTCGTAGCAGCTTTTAGCTCCTATAATTCACCCCTCCACTTT
.	TRBD1	16	TRBJ2-3	TRBV9	CASSGLGTDLTDTQYF	TGTGCCAGCAGCGGGCTAGGGACAGACCTCACAGATACGCAGTATTTT
once	.	13	TRBJ1-1	TRBV19	CASSKDRDTEAFF	TGTGCCAGTAGTAAGGACAGAGACACTGAAGCTTTCTTT
.	.	15	TRBJ1-2	TRBV6-5	CASSYSVTVSYGYTF	TGTGCCAGCAGTTACTCGGTAACGGTTTCCTATGGCTACACCTTC
.	.	12	TRBJ2-7	TRBV4-1	CASSQDPARLYF	TGCGCCAGCAGCCAAGACCCAGCCCGATTATACTTC
.	.	14	TRBJ2-1	TRBV15	CATSRVTDYNEQFF	TGTGCCACCAGCAGAGTGACGGACTACAATGAGCAGTTCTTC
.	.	12	TRBJ2-7	TRBV5-1	CASRYSSYEQYF	TGCGCCAGCAGATACAGCTCCTACGAGCAGTACTTC
.	.	12	TRBJ1-2	TRBV19	CASVDLNYGYTF	TGTGCCAGTGTGGATCTTAACTATGGCTACACCTTC
.	TRBD1	14	TRBJ1-2	TRBV6-5	CASSYRDRYYGYTF	TGTGCCAGCAGTTACCGGGACAGATACTATGGCTACACCTTC
.	.	16	TRBJ1-2	TRBV19	CASSSPRGDHNYGYTF	TGTGCCAGTAGTTCCCCTCGCGGGGACCACAACTATGGCTACACCTTC
.	.	13	TRBJ1-2	TRBV30	CAWSLYRQYGYTF	TGTGCCTGGAGTTTATACAGGCAGTATGGCTACACCTTC
.	.	17	TRBJ1-2	TRBV11-2	CASSWKERAGLNYGYTF	TGTGCCAGCAGCTGGAAGGAGCGGGCAGGACTTAACTATGGCTACACCTTC
.	TRBD1	14	TRBJ1-1	TRBV7-8	CASSLGQGGTEALF	TGTGCCAGCAGCTTGGGGCAGGGGGGAACTGAAGCTCTCTTT
.	.	11	TRBJ1-2	TRBV20-1	CSARRTDGYTF	TGCAGTGCTAGACGGACAGATGGCTACACCTTC
medium-sized	TRBD2	17	TRBJ2-3	TRBV2	CASSSGTSGRASDTQYF	TGTGCCAGCAGTTCCGGGACTAGCGGGAGGGCCTCGGATACGCAGTATTTT
.	.	14	TRBJ1-6	TRBV30	CAWRAWTERSPLHF	TGTGCCTGGAGGGCATGGACAGAGAGGTCACCCCTCCACTTT
.	.	14	TRBJ2-1	TRBV5-1	CASSLDLPINEQFF	TGCGCCAGCAGCTTGGACCTACCAATCAATGAGCAGTTCTTC
.	TRBD2	15	TRBJ2-1	TRBV2	CASSPLAGEVGEQFF	TGTGCCAGCAGTCCCCTGGCGGGAGAGGTTGGTGAGCAGTTCTTC
.	.	16	TRBJ1-5	TRBV5-5	CASSQTGSEHHQPQHF	TGTGCCAGCAGCCAAACCGGGTCCGAGCATCATCAGCCCCAGCATTTT
.	.	15	TRBJ1-5	TRBV5-5	CASSPWTVGNQPQHF	TGTGCCAGCAGCCCCTGGACGGTCGGTAATCAGCCCCAGCATTTT
.	.	16	TRBJ2-7	TRBV28	CASSPATIIWSYEQYF	TGTGCCAGCAGTCCCGCCACCATTATTTGGAGCTACGAGCAGTACTTC
.	TRBD1	14	TRBJ1-2	TRBV24-1	CATSEPTGVYGYTF	TGTGCCACCAGTGAACCGACAGGGGTCTATGGCTACACCTTC
once	.	15	TRBJ2-1	TRBV19	CASSIALPRVNEQFF	TGTGCCAGTAGTATAGCCCTCCCGAGGGTCAATGAGCAGTTCTTC
.	.	13	TRBJ2-7	TRBV15	CATSRGRGWEQYF	TGTGCCACCAGCAGAGGAAGGGGATGGGAGCAGTACTTC
once	TRBD1	19	TRBJ2-6	TRBV7-9	CASSRLGGAGIVGANVLTF	TGTGCCAGCAGCCGATTAGGGGGCGCCGGTATTGTGGGGGCCAACGTCCTGACTTTC
.	.	13	TRBJ1-2	TRBV30	CAWMSWRNYGYTF	TGTGCCTGGATGTCATGGCGTAACTATGGCTACACCTTC
.	.	13	TRBJ1-4	TRBV5-1	CASARDRTEKLFF	TGCGCCAGCGCAAGGGACCGTACTGAAAAACTGTTTTTT
.	.	15	TRBJ2-5	TRBV27	CASSFFVGGGETQYF	TGTGCCAGCAGTTTTTTTGTGGGGGGCGGAGAGACCCAGTACTTC
medium-sized	TRBD1	15	TRBJ1-5	TRBV5-1	CASATGQGDNQPQHF	TGCGCCAGCGCCACGGGACAGGGAGACAATCAGCCCCAGCATTTT
once	.	13	TRBJ2-7	TRBV28	CASRTVDLYEQYF	TGTGCCAGCAGGACAGTCGACCTCTACGAGCAGTACTTC
.	.	15	TRBJ1-1	TRBV19	CASSWDRGGSTEAFF	TGTGCCAGTAGTTGGGATAGGGGGGGATCCACTGAAGCTTTCTTT
.	.	16	TRBJ2-2	TRBV28	CASSFRSGPNTGELFF	TGTGCCAGCAGTTTCAGGTCAGGGCCGAACACCGGGGAGCTGTTTTTT
.	.	12	TRBJ2-1	TRBV28	CASSLRGHEQFF	TGTGCCAGCAGTTTGCGAGGGCACGAGCAGTTCTTC
.	.	13	TRBJ1-2	TRBV29-1	CSVEYAGANGYTF	TGCAGCGTTGAGTATGCGGGGGCGAATGGCTACACCTTC
.	.	16	TRBJ1-1	TRBV5-1	CASSPRSGGASSEAFF	TGCGCCAGCAGCCCGAGAAGTGGGGGGGCATCCTCTGAAGCTTTCTTT
.	.	15	TRBJ1-6	TRBV6-1	CASSEAWIHNSPLHF	TGTGCCAGCAGTGAAGCCTGGATTCATAATTCACCCCTCCACTTT
medium-sized	TRBD1	15	TRBJ2-7	TRBV2	CASSEGTGFGREQYF	TGTGCCAGCAGTGAAGGGACAGGGTTTGGGCGGGAGCAGTACTTC
.	.	15	TRBJ2-2	TRBV3-1/TRBV3-2	CASSPRDSLTGELFF	TGTGCCAGCAGCCCTAGGGACTCCCTCACCGGGGAGCTGTTTTTT
.	.	12	TRBJ2-1	TRBV2	CASRSDGDEQFF	TGTGCCAGCAGGTCGGACGGGGATGAGCAGTTCTTC
.	.	15	TRBJ2-7	TRBV5-6	CASSSERAYSYEQYF	TGTGCCAGCAGCTCCGAGCGGGCCTACTCCTACGAGCAGTACTTC
few	.	15	TRBJ2-2	TRBV11-2	CASSFVDTGPGELFF	TGTGCCAGCAGCTTTGTGGACACCGGGCCCGGGGAGCTGTTTTTT
once	.	13	TRBJ2-7	TRBV12-3/TRBV12-4	CASSQDRMYEQYF	TGTGCCAGCAGCCAGGACAGAATGTACGAGCAGTACTTC
.	.	12	TRBJ2-7	TRBV7-5	CVRTEGFHEQYF	TGTGTCAGAACCGAGGGGTTCCACGAGCAGTACTTC
.	.	12	TRBJ2-5	TRBV10-2	CASSMGIETQYF	TGCGCCAGCAGCATGGGTATAGAGACCCAGTACTTC
.	TRBD2	14	TRBJ2-2	TRBV19	CASTPRGGAGELFF	TGTGCCAGTACTCCCCGCGGGGGAGCCGGGGAGCTGTTTTTT
.	TRBD1	15	TRBJ1-1	TRBV27	CASLGSGGIKVEAFF	TGTGCCAGCTTGGGGTCAGGGGGCATTAAAGTTGAAGCTTTCTTT
once	.	17	TRBJ1-1	TRBV30	CAWSRPPSGDMNTEAFF	TGTGCCTGGAGTCGACCCCCGTCAGGTGACATGAACACTGAAGCTTTCTTT